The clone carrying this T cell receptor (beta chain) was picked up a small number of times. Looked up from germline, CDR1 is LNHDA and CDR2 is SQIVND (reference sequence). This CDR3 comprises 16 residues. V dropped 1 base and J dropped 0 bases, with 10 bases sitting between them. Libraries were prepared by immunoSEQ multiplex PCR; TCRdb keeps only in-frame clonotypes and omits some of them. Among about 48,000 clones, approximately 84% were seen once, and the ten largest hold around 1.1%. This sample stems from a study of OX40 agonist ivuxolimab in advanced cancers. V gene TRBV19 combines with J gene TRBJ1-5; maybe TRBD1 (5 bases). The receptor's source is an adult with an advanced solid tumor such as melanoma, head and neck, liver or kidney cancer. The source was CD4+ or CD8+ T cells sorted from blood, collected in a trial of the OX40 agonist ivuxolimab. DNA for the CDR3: TGTGCCAGTAGTATAGGGGCAGGGTTTAGCAATCAGCCCCAGCATTTT. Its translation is CASSIGAGFSNQPQHF.